These 29 T cell receptor beta chains originate from one sample sequenced in a study of T cell changes during pregnancy in multiple sclerosis. TCRdb keeps only in-frame clones here, not all; method: immunoSEQ multiplex PCR. The sample shows over 55,000 clones, about 83% of them seen only once. The sample comprised peripheral blood from another person, used as feeder cells. The receptors derive from a human donor whose cells served as feeder cells for cultures in a pregnancy study.

The genes are TRBV29-1 and TRBJ1-1; D is unresolved. Deletions cut 1 base from V and 0 bases from J, with 6 bases between. The CDR3 is made up of 13 amino acids. Germline CDR1 and CDR2: SQVTM and ANQGSEA. This CDR3 reads CSVEGTVNTEAFF. CDR3 sequence (DNA): TGCAGCGTTGAAGGGACGGTGAACACTGAAGCTTTCTTT.

This chain connects TRBV27 to TRBJ1-6; D is possibly TRBD1 (5 bases). Looked up from germline, CDR1 is MNHEY and CDR2 is SMNVEV (reference sequence). Trimming pared 6 bases from V and 9 bases from J, leaving 15 bases between. The CDR3 runs 14 residues. This CDR3 reads CASSRIGAGSPLHF. For the CDR3, the DNA is TGTGCCAGCAGCCGGATAGGGGCGGGTTCACCCCTCCACTTT.

V gene TRBV18 combines with J gene TRBJ2-2; 10 bases are a match to TRBD2. V lost 1 base, J lost 4 bases, and 0 bases stayed unmatched. The V gene's germline CDR1 is KGHSH and CDR2 LQKENI. The CDR3 runs 15 residues. For the CDR3, the DNA is TGTGCCAGCTCACCACAGCGGGGGGGCACCGGGGAGCTGTTTTTT. Amino acids: CASSPQRGGTGELFF. The full variable domain, with the rest looked up from reference TRBV18 and TRBJ2-2, is NAGVMQNPRHLVRRRGQEARLRCSPMKGHSHVYWYRQLPEEGLKFMVYLQKENIIDESGMPKERFSAEFPKEGPSILRIQQVVRGDSAAYFCASSPQRGGTGELFFGEGSRLTVL.

This chain connects TRBV28 to TRBJ1-1, with D tentatively TRBD1 (5 bases). CDR1 is MDHEN and CDR2 is SYDVKM in the germline V gene. V dropped 5 bases and J dropped 0 bases, with 13 bases sitting between them. The CDR3 loop spans 15 amino acids. The CDR3 loop reads CASSPGWDLNTEAFF. Here the CDR3 DNA reads TGTGCCAGCAGTCCCGGCTGGGACTTGAACACTGAAGCTTTCTTT.

V gene TRBV21-1 combines with J gene TRBJ2-5; the table's TRBD1 call for D was not verified on the DNA. TRBV21-1 corresponds to a pseudogene. This CDR3 is built from 16 residues. The CDR3: CASSNTGQGREETQYF. In DNA, the CDR3 is TGTGCCAGCAGCAACACTGGACAGGGGAGGGAAGAGACCCAGTACTTC.

The chain has TRBV11-1 and TRBJ1-2; 9 bases line up with TRBD1. The CDR3 extends over 15 amino acids. Per the germline V gene, CDR1 is SGHAT and CDR2 is FQDESV (reference sequence). With V trimmed by 4 bases and J by 7 bases, 10 bases remained unmatched. CDR3 sequence reads: CASSSWTGAGGGYTF. The CDR3 nucleotides are TGTGCCAGCAGCTCTTGGACAGGGGCCGGAGGTGGCTACACCTTC.

This chain links TRBV7-3 with TRBJ2-1; D is unclear. The V gene lost 5 bases and the J gene lost 4 bases, with 9 bases spanning the gap. Germline V gene lookup returns CDR1 SGHTA and CDR2 FQGTGA. This CDR3 comprises 13 residues. The CDR3 here is CASSPTHYNEQFF. Here the CDR3 DNA reads TGTGCCAGCAGCCCGACCCATTACAATGAGCAGTTCTTC. Together with reference TRBV7-3 and TRBJ2-1, the CDR3 gives the full variable domain: GAGVSQTPSNKVTEKGKYVELRCDPISGHTALYWYRQSLGQGPEFLIYFQGTGAADDSGLPNDRFFAVRPEGSVSTLKIQRTERGDSAVYLCASSPTHYNEQFFGPGTRLTVL.

This chain connects TRBV10-3 to TRBJ1-4; D is undetermined. The germline V and J ends were trimmed by 5 bases and 0 bases, with 7 bases remaining between them. CDR3 size: 14 residues. The germline V gene encodes CDR1 ENHRY and CDR2 SYGVKD. The CDR3 protein is CAISQEATNEKLFF. The CDR3 DNA is TGTGCCATCAGTCAAGAAGCAACTAATGAAAAACTGTTTTTT.

The chain combines TRBV7-3 with TRBJ2-3, with D possibly being TRBD2 (5 bases). Germline V gene data show CDR1 as SGHTA and CDR2 as FQGTGA. Trimming took 1 base from V and 5 from J, leaving 16 bases between them. The CDR3 totals 16 residues. The CDR3 loop reads CASSLIPGVREDTQYF. The CDR3 bases are TGTGCCAGCAGCTTAATCCCCGGGGTACGTGAAGATACGCAGTATTTT.

CDR3 in amino acids: CASSPLGEFYEQYF. CDR3 nucleotides: TGTGCCAGCAGTCCCTTGGGTGAATTCTACGAGCAGTACTTC. This chain links TRBV6-5 with TRBJ2-7; D remains ambiguous. The germline V gene encodes CDR1 MNHEY and CDR2 SVGAGI. The CDR3 has 14 residues. V dropped 5 bases and J dropped 3 bases, with 14 bases sitting between them.

V is TRBV19 and J is TRBJ2-7; 7 bases are a match to TRBD2. There are 14 residues in the CDR3. Looked up from germline, CDR1 is LNHDA and CDR2 is SQIVND (reference sequence). J was trimmed by 0 bases and V by 3 bases; bases with no gene match: 2. The CDR3: CASSMGGSSYEQYF. CDR3 nucleotide sequence: TGTGCCAGTAGTATGGGCGGGAGCTCCTACGAGCAGTACTTC.

This chain joins TRBV19 and TRBJ2-2; D is unresolved. V dropped 2 bases and J dropped 6 bases, with 4 bases sitting between them. Looked up from germline, CDR1 is LNHDA and CDR2 is SQIVND (reference sequence). The CDR3 extends over 12 amino acids. The CDR3 here is CASSIQAGELFF. CDR3 nucleotides: TGTGCCAGTAGTATACAGGCCGGGGAGCTGTTTTTT.

The chain links TRBV4-3 to TRBJ2-1; the D gene is possibly TRBD2 (6 bases). CDR1 is LGHNA, CDR2 YSLEER, per germline. V lost 0 bases and J 10 bases, leaving 16 bases between the germline ends. The CDR3 has 15 amino acids. The CDR3 region has the DNA TGCGCCAGCAGCCAAGATTTCGGAGGGCAGAGGGAGCAGTTCTTC. Residues: CASSQDFGGQREQFF.

The chain combines TRBV5-1 with TRBJ2-3; TRBD2 matches 8 bases. Germline V gene data show CDR1 as SGHRS and CDR2 as YFSETQ. V shed 2 bases, J shed 6 bases, and the junction held 8 bases outside the gene matches. CDR3 length equals 15 residues. CDR3 loop: CASSFGAPGGDTQYF. The CDR3 DNA reads as TGCGCCAGCAGCTTCGGGGCCCCGGGGGGGGATACGCAGTATTTT.

The chain uses TRBV29-1 and TRBJ2-7; perhaps TRBD2 as D (6 bases). Between the trimmed V and J ends, which lost 3 bases and 4 bases, there was a span of 10 bases. The CDR3 contains 12 residues. From germline, CDR1 is SQVTM and CDR2 ANQGSEA. In DNA, the CDR3 is TGCAGCGTTGATCTGGGGACTTACGAGCAGTACTTC. Amino acid sequence: CSVDLGTYEQYF.

This clone was seen only a few times. The chain uses TRBV6-6 and TRBJ2-2, with 8 bases aligning to TRBD1. The CDR3 sequence is 15 residues long. Trimming at V came to 3 bases and at J to 5 bases, leaving 5 bases not matched to a gene. CDR1 is MNHNY, CDR2 SVGAGI, per germline (reference sequence). For the CDR3, the DNA is TGTGCCAGCAGTTATCTTACAGGGGGAACCGGGGAGCTGTTTTTT. Encoded protein: CASSYLTGGTGELFF.

This clone was detected only once. This rearrangement joins TRBV4-1 to TRBJ2-5, with D hard to call. Germline CDR1 MGHRA, CDR2 YSYEKL. V was pared by 0 bases and J by 9 bases, with 14 bases between. The CDR3 has 14 amino acids. The CDR3 protein is CASSQDWGSWAQYF. DNA for the CDR3: TGCGCCAGCAGCCAAGATTGGGGTTCCTGGGCCCAGTACTTC.

This chain uses TRBV2 with TRBJ1-5; TRBD1 is a possible D gene (5 bases). CDR3 length: 13 amino acids. The germline CDR1 and CDR2 sequences are SNHLY and FYNNEI. V lost 7 bases and J 4 bases, leaving 11 bases between the germline ends. The CDR3 region is CASTGGLNQPQHF. The DNA of the CDR3 is TGTGCCAGCACCGGGGGTCTAAATCAGCCCCAGCATTTT.

The rearrangement joins TRBV29-1 to TRBJ1-2; TRBD1 is a possible D gene (5 bases). The CDR3 runs 13 residues. Germline lookup yields CDR1 SQVTM and CDR2 ANQGSEA. V was cut by 3 bases and J by 8 bases, with 16 bases left in between. CDR3 nucleotide sequence: TGCAGCGTTGAGGCAGCCGGGGGATGGGGCTACACCTTC. This codes for CSVEAAGGWGYTF. The variable domain in full, with the rest retrieved from reference TRBV29-1 and TRBJ1-2, is SAVISQKPSRDICQRGTSLTIQCQVDSQVTMMFWYRQQPGQSLTLIATANQGSEATYESGFVIDKFPISRPNLTFSTLTVSNMSPEDSSIYLCSVEAAGGWGYTFGSGTRLTVV.

This clone was recorded only once. This sequence joins TRBV18 and TRBJ1-4, with no clear D. Per the germline V gene, CDR1 is KGHSH and CDR2 is LQKENI. V lost 2 bases to trimming and J lost 3 bases, with 10 bases between them. The CDR3 has 15 amino acids. CDR3 in DNA: TGTGCCAGCTCACCAATCTCCGCGGCTAATGAAAAACTGTTTTTT. This translates into CASSPISAANEKLFF.

The chain employs TRBV7-8 and TRBJ2-1; 10 bases match TRBD2. This CDR3 region has 19 residues. Germline CDR1 is SGHVS and CDR2 is FQNEAQ. The ends lost 5 bases at V and 0 bases at J; junction bases unmatched: 13. CDR3 DNA: TGTGCCAGCAGCCCCAATGCCGCGGCTAGCGGGAGCTCCTACAATGAGCAGTTCTTC. Amino acid sequence: CASSPNAAASGSSYNEQFF.

The chain has TRBV5-6 and TRBJ1-6; the D gene is possibly TRBD1 (5 bases). Germline V gives CDR1 SGHDT, CDR2 YYEEEE. The V end was cut by 4 bases, the J end by 9 bases, with 17 bases between. CDR3 length: 15 amino acids. The CDR3 is CASSADPGHTSPLHF. The CDR3 DNA reads TGTGCCAGCAGCGCAGACCCGGGGCACACTTCACCCCTCCACTTT.

This clone was observed a single time. The chain has TRBV5-1 and TRBJ2-4, with 8 nucleotides matching TRBD2. Germline-derived CDR1 and CDR2 are SGHRS and YFSETQ. The CDR3 runs to 17 residues. With V trimmed by 0 bases and J by 1 base, 6 bases remained unmatched. CDR3 nucleotides: TGCGCCAGCAGCTTGGCCCGAGCGGGAGTGGCCAAAAACATTCAGTACTTC. Translated, it gives CASSLARAGVAKNIQYF.

The chain has TRBV28 and TRBJ2-1; 8 bases are a match to TRBD2. Germline CDR1 MDHEN, CDR2 SYDVKM. There are 17 residues in the CDR3. J was trimmed by 4 bases and V by 1 base; bases with no gene match: 9. The CDR3 spells CASSLYPRPSGYNEQFF. As DNA, the CDR3 is TGTGCCAGCAGTTTATACCCCCGTCCTAGCGGGTACAATGAGCAGTTCTTC.

Here the CDR3 DNA reads TGTGCCAGCAGCTCCGTCACCGGGGAGCTGTTTTTT. Amino acids: CASSSVTGELFF. V is TRBV11-2 and J is TRBJ2-2, with D unresolved. V was clipped by 4 bases and J by 4 bases, with 4 bases between them. This CDR3 spans 12 amino acids. Germline loops: CDR1 SGHAT, CDR2 FQNNGV. The entire variable domain, with the rest obtained from reference TRBV11-2 and TRBJ2-2, is as follows: EAGVAQSPRYKIIEKRQSVAFWCNPISGHATLYWYQQILGQGPKLLIQFQNNGVVDDSQLPKDRFSAERLKGVDSTLKIQPAKLEDSAVYLCASSSVTGELFFGEGSRLTVL.

The CDR3 protein is CASSLYGGTGQFF. In DNA form, the CDR3 reads TGTGCCAGCAGCTTATACGGGGGCACCGGGCAGTTCTTC. The gene calls are TRBV11-3 and TRBJ2-1, with D perhaps matching TRBD1 or TRBD2 (6 bases each). The V gene's germline CDR1 is SGHNT and CDR2 YENEEA. This CDR3 is 13 amino acids long. Trimming left V 2 bases short and J 12 bases short, with 14 bases between.

CDR3 residues: CAWSPGTVEPQHF. As DNA, the CDR3 is TGTGCCTGGAGCCCCGGGACAGTCGAGCCCCAGCATTTT. The chain joins TRBV30 to TRBJ1-5; the match to TRBD1 covers 7 bases. With 3 bases clipped from V and 8 bases from J, the junction kept 7 bases outside the gene matches. Germline V lookup: CDR1 GTSNPN, CDR2 SVGIG (reference sequence). The CDR3 runs 13 residues.

The chain recombines TRBV7-9 with TRBJ2-4; D is perhaps TRBD1 (6 bases). The CDR3 is 18 amino acids. With 5 bases removed from V and 0 bases from J, the gap between germline ends came to 20 bases. Per germline, CDR1 SEHNR and CDR2 FQNEAQ (reference sequence). The CDR3 is CASSPTFTGNRAKNIQYF. The CDR3 nucleotides are TGTGCCAGCAGCCCGACTTTTACAGGGAATAGAGCCAAAAACATTCAGTACTTC.

The chain uses TRBV30 and TRBJ1-4; no clear D. Germline V gene lookup returns CDR1 GTSNPN and CDR2 SVGIG (reference sequence). The CDR3 runs 16 residues. Trimming stripped 0 bases from V and 8 bases from J, with 19 bases between. The CDR3 loop is CAWSVPSRTRGEKLFF. The CDR3 region has the DNA TGTGCCTGGAGTGTACCGAGCAGGACCCGAGGGGAAAAACTGTTTTTT.